These 14 T cell receptor beta chains came from one sample sequenced in a study of T cell responses to AZD1222 COVID-19 vaccine. The table came from immunoSEQ multiplex PCR; TCRdb's copy has only in-frame clones and leaves some out. The sample records roughly 190,000 clones, roughly 93% being singletons. Sequenced material: peripheral blood, taken on day 0 of AZD1222 vaccination. All receptors derive from an adult in good health.

V and J are TRBV6-5 and TRBJ1-1; maybe TRBD1 (5 bases). With 8 bases removed from V and 0 bases from J, the gap between germline ends came to 13 bases. The CDR3 runs to 14 residues. The germline V gene has CDR1 MNHEY and CDR2 SVGAGI. CDR3 sequence: CASRGSRMNTEAFF. CDR3 coding DNA: TGTGCCAGCCGGGGGTCGAGAATGAACACTGAAGCTTTCTTT.

The J gene is TRBJ1-6, the V gene TRBV19; D is possibly TRBD1 (5 bases). The CDR3 totals 17 residues. Trimming removed 0 bases at V and 7 bases at J, with 16 bases between. CDR1 is LNHDA and CDR2 is SQIVND in the germline V gene (reference sequence). Here the CDR3 DNA reads TGTGCCAGTAGTATAGAATTGAGGGGCGCGGGAAATTCACCCCTCCACTTT. Amino acids: CASSIELRGAGNSPLHF.

The chain employs TRBV5-1 and TRBJ1-2, with TRBD1 identical over 7 bases. Germline CDR1 reads SGHRS; CDR2 reads YFSETQ. The CDR3 runs to 14 residues. The J segment lost 4 bases and the V segment lost 4 bases, leaving 7 bases of the junction unmatched. The CDR3 here is CASSEVQGSYGYTF. CDR3 coding DNA: TGCGCCAGCAGCGAAGTACAGGGGTCCTATGGCTACACCTTC.

V gene TRBV11-2 combines with J gene TRBJ2-1; no clear D. Germline CDR1 SGHAT, CDR2 FQNNGV. The CDR3 totals 16 residues. The germline V and J ends were trimmed by 4 bases and 4 bases, with 17 bases remaining between them. The CDR3 DNA sequence: TGTGCCAGCAGCTCCGTCGGCCGGGCCAAGTACAATGAGCAGTTCTTC. It encodes CASSSVGRAKYNEQFF.

CDR3 coding DNA: TGTGCCAGTAGTATCGGTGACCTAAGCTCTGGAAACACCATATATTTT. This codes for CASSIGDLSSGNTIYF. V gene TRBV19 combines with J gene TRBJ1-3; D unresolved. The V end lost 3 bases, the J end lost 0 bases, and 12 bases lay between the germline ends. The CDR3 is made up of 16 amino acids. The germline gives CDR1 LNHDA, CDR2 SQIVND (reference sequence).

This chain connects TRBV11-3 to TRBJ2-3; 11 nucleotides align to TRBD2. The trim removed 5 bases at V and 1 base at J, leaving 5 bases unmatched. Germline-derived CDR1 and CDR2 are SGHNT and YENEEA. There are 16 residues in the CDR3. The CDR3 DNA sequence: TGTGCCAGCAGCCCAACGACTAGCGGGGGCACAGATACGCAGTATTTT. Translated: CASSPTTSGGTDTQYF.

The chain uses TRBV3-1 (or the pseudogene TRBV3-2) and TRBJ1-4; 8 bases map to TRBD1. This CDR3 spans 18 amino acids. The junction had 8 bases not matched to a gene; V was cut back by 2 bases and J by 0 bases. Germline lookup yields CDR1 LGHDT and CDR2 YNNKEL (reference sequence). DNA of the CDR3: TGTGCCAGCAGCCAATTCCTGGTACAGGGGGCAACTAATGAAAAACTGTTTTTT. Translation gives CASSQFLVQGATNEKLFF.

The chain recombines TRBV9 with TRBJ2-3, with 9 positions matching TRBD2. The CDR3 is 15 amino acids. V was clipped by 4 bases and J by 1 base; unmatched bases: 4. Germline V CDR1 and CDR2: SGDLS, YYNGEE. The DNA for the CDR3 is TGTGCCAGCAGCCCCCGGACTAGCGGCACAGATACGCAGTATTTT. It specifies CASSPRTSGTDTQYF.

The CDR3 spells CASSKTGELFF. The CDR3 coding sequence is TGTGCCAGCAGCAAAACCGGGGAGCTGTTTTTT. V usage is TRBV3-1 (or the pseudogene TRBV3-2) and J usage is TRBJ2-2; D gene unclear. The CDR3 totals 11 residues. V dropped 5 bases and J dropped 5 bases, with 3 bases sitting between them. Germline lookup yields CDR1 LGHDT and CDR2 YNNKEL (reference sequence).

For this clone: Other DNA sequences in the same sample also yield this CDR3. The chain employs TRBV5-6 and TRBJ2-7; D is possibly TRBD1 (6 bases). The V end was cut by 5 bases, the J end by 0 bases, with 15 bases between. In germline, CDR1 is SGHDT, CDR2 YYEEEE. This CDR3 has 15 amino acids. In DNA form, the CDR3 reads TGTGCCAGCAGTCTATTAGGGGGAAGCTCCTACGAGCAGTACTTC. Its translation: CASSLLGGSSYEQYF.

The chain employs TRBV13 and TRBJ1-1, with D unclear. The CDR3 spans 14 residues. Trimming pared 4 bases from V and 2 bases from J, leaving 11 bases between. CDR1 is PRHDT, CDR2 FYEKMQ, per germline (reference sequence). CDR3 bases: TGTGCCAGCAGCTACTCCGGACTCAACACTGAAGCTTTCTTT. Amino acid sequence: CASSYSGLNTEAFF.

The chain carries TRBV18 and TRBJ2-7, with D hard to call. Germline V gene data show CDR1 as KGHSH and CDR2 as LQKENI. Trimming took 3 bases from V and 0 from J, leaving 9 bases between them. The CDR3 covers 14 residues. The CDR3 region has the DNA TGTGCCAGCTCACCGGGCGACCTCTCCTACGAGCAGTACTTC. It yields the protein CASSPGDLSYEQYF.

The chain uses TRBV9 and TRBJ2-7, with a possible D match to TRBD2 (6 bases). The CDR3 has 14 amino acids. V was cut by 2 bases and J by 2 bases, with 11 bases left in between. Germline V CDR1 and CDR2: SGDLS, YYNGEE. CDR3 in DNA: TGTGCCAGCAGCGTTCGGGGGATTCCCTACGAGCAGTACTTC. Translating it yields CASSVRGIPYEQYF.

The sample holds one count of this clone. J is TRBJ1-2 and V is TRBV6-5, with D unclear. The V end was cut by 6 bases, the J end by 3 bases, with 5 bases between. The CDR3 runs to 11 residues. Looked up from germline, CDR1 is MNHEY and CDR2 is SVGAGI. In DNA, the CDR3 is TGTGCCAGCAGGAGGGACTATGGCTACACCTTC. It specifies CASRRDYGYTF.